Shown below are 28 T cell receptor beta chains from a single sample sequenced in a study of long-term antiretroviral therapy in people with HIV. They ran version v3.0 of the immunoSEQ assay at survey level. Assay used: immunoSEQ multiplex PCR; TCRdb lists only in-frame clones, some missing. The sample holds about 17,000 clones, approximately 89% seen once. The sequencing used unsorted PBMCs, collected 0.6 years after starting antiretroviral therapy. These receptors were obtained from a woman between 40 and 55 years old with HIV.

This clone showed up just once. The chain uses TRBV4-2 and TRBJ2-7, with D uncertain. The germline V and J ends were trimmed by 1 base and 3 bases, with 7 bases remaining between them. CDR3 length: 13 residues. Germline V gene lookup returns CDR1 LGHNA and CDR2 YNFKEQ. CDR3 in DNA: TGTGCCAGCAGCCAAGTGGGGTTCTACGAGCAGTACTTC. Protein sequence: CASSQVGFYEQYF.

J is TRBJ1-1 and V is TRBV20-1; unclear D gene. The CDR3 runs 11 residues. V lost 0 bases, J lost 7 bases, and 6 bases lay in between. Germline V gene lookup returns CDR1 DFQATT and CDR2 SNEGSKA (reference sequence). CDR3 amino acids: CSARDQYEAFF. The DNA for the CDR3 is TGCAGTGCTAGAGATCAGTATGAAGCTTTCTTT.

This chain joins TRBV18 and TRBJ1-4; D is undetermined. Germline loops: CDR1 KGHSH, CDR2 LQKENI. The CDR3 loop spans 15 amino acids. Trimming removed 3 bases from V and 1 base from J, with 9 bases in between. In nucleotides, the CDR3 is TGTGCCAGCTCACCCGGACCGCTAACTAATGAAAAACTGTTTTTT. This translates into CASSPGPLTNEKLFF.

This chain connects TRBV19 to TRBJ1-1; D possibly corresponds to TRBD1 (5 bases). Between the trimmed V and J ends, which lost 6 bases and 0 bases, there was a span of 8 bases. The CDR3 consists of 13 residues. Germline CDR1 LNHDA, CDR2 SQIVND (reference sequence). This chain's CDR3 is CASSGQLNTEAFF. The CDR3 DNA sequence: TGTGCCAGTAGCGGACAATTGAACACTGAAGCTTTCTTT. The full variable domain, with the rest looked up from reference TRBV19 and TRBJ1-1, is DGGITQSPKYLFRKEGQNVTLSCEQNLNHDAMYWYRQDPGQGLRLIYYSQIVNDFQKGDIAEGYSVSREKKESFPLTVTSAQKNPTAFYLCASSGQLNTEAFFGQGTRLTVV.

The gene calls are TRBV30 and TRBJ2-1; D not certain. Trimming shortened V by 2 bases and J by 5 bases, and 16 bases separated the two germline ends. CDR1 and CDR2 from the germline V gene are GTSNPN and SVGIG (reference sequence). CDR3 length equals 15 residues. CDR3 protein: CAWSRTVGWNNEQFF. Written as DNA, the CDR3 is TGTGCCTGGAGTCGAACAGTTGGATGGAACAATGAGCAGTTCTTC.

This chain links TRBV11-1 with TRBJ2-7, with 7 nucleotides matching TRBD2. The J segment lost 1 base and the V segment lost 5 bases, leaving 5 bases of the junction unmatched. Germline V lookup: CDR1 SGHAT, CDR2 FQDESV (reference sequence). This CDR3 comprises 14 residues. In DNA form, the CDR3 reads TGTGCCAGCAGCACGGGACTATCTTCCTACGAGCAGTACTTC. It specifies CASSTGLSSYEQYF. Looking up the rest from reference TRBV11-1 and TRBJ2-7 gives the full variable domain: EAEVAQSPRYKITEKSQAVAFWCDPISGHATLYWYRQILGQGPELLVQFQDESVVDDSQLPKDRFSAERLKGVDSTLKIQPAELGDSAMYLCASSTGLSSYEQYFGPGTRLTVT.

V usage is TRBV4-1 and J usage is TRBJ2-5; TRBD2 agrees at 10 bases. CDR3 length: 21 amino acids. The V segment lost 0 bases and the J segment 2 bases; nucleotides outside the gene matches: 18. Germline V lookup: CDR1 MGHRA, CDR2 YSYEKL. Here the CDR3 DNA reads TGCGCCAGCAGCCAAGATCGGAGGCCCCTGAGGCTAGCGGGGGATCAAGAGACCCAGTACTTC. It codes for CASSQDRRPLRLAGDQETQYF.

This chain uses TRBV7-2 with TRBJ1-5, with a tentative D call TRBD1 (5 bases). V was cut by 6 bases and J by 9 bases, with 18 bases left in between. This CDR3 contains 14 residues. CDR1 is SGHTA and CDR2 is FQGNSA in the germline V gene. CDR3 coding DNA: TGTGCCAGCAGTGGGCAGGGCCCAATGCTGCCCCAGCATTTT. Amino acid sequence: CASSGQGPMLPQHF.

The rearrangement uses TRBV30 and TRBJ1-2; D is perhaps TRBD1 (6 bases). Germline V lookup: CDR1 GTSNPN, CDR2 SVGIG (reference sequence). V was clipped by 4 bases and J by 6 bases, with 12 bases between them. The CDR3 contains 12 residues. CDR3 nucleotides: TGTGCCTGGAAAAGGGGGGGGAATGGCTACACCTTC. It codes for CAWKRGGNGYTF.

This rearrangement joins TRBV19 to TRBJ2-2, with 8 bases aligning to TRBD1. The V gene end was trimmed by 7 bases and the J gene end by 2 bases; junction bases not matched to a gene: 6. CDR1 LNHDA and CDR2 SQIVND come from the germline V gene (reference sequence). This CDR3 comprises 15 residues. The CDR3 bases are TGTGCCAGTACCCTGGACAGGGAAAACACCGGGGAGCTGTTTTTT. Its translation: CASTLDRENTGELFF. The full variable domain, in which reference TRBV19 and TRBJ2-2 provide the parts outside the CDR3, is DGGITQSPKYLFRKEGQNVTLSCEQNLNHDAMYWYRQDPGQGLRLIYYSQIVNDFQKGDIAEGYSVSREKKESFPLTVTSAQKNPTAFYLCASTLDRENTGELFFGEGSRLTVL.

The chain uses TRBV25-1 and TRBJ2-5; D call uncertain. The CDR3 runs to 16 residues. Per germline, CDR1 MGHDK and CDR2 SYGVNS. Trimming pared 6 bases from V and 5 bases from J, leaving 22 bases between. The DNA for the CDR3 is TGTGCCAGCAGCCGCCCCAGAGGTCCGCTTCTGGAGACCCAGTACTTC. Translation gives CASSRPRGPLLETQYF.

The chain employs TRBV7-8 and TRBJ2-7; 8 positions match TRBD1. CDR3 length: 17 residues. The germline gives CDR1 SGHVS, CDR2 FQNEAQ. With 5 bases clipped from V and 2 bases from J, the junction kept 14 bases outside the gene matches. Here the CDR3 DNA reads TGTGCCAGCAGCACATCGCAGACAGGGGTGAATCCCTACGAGCAGTACTTC. It specifies CASSTSQTGVNPYEQYF.

The gene calls are TRBV9 and TRBJ2-3; the D gene is possibly TRBD2 (6 bases). The CDR3 length is 13 residues. Germline V gene lookup returns CDR1 SGDLS and CDR2 YYNGEE. Trimming cost V 0 bases and J 6 bases, with 8 bases left between them. CDR3 loop: CASSVDLADTQYF. DNA of the CDR3: TGTGCCAGCAGCGTAGACCTAGCGGATACGCAGTATTTT.

Worth noting for this clone: One junction end does not reproduce the germline sequence, and a read error may be involved. The V gene is TRBV6-1, the J gene TRBJ2-7, with 9 bases lining up with TRBD1. The CDR3 has 13 residues. Germline values: CDR1 MNHNS, CDR2 SASEGT. CDR3 DNA sequence: TGTGCCAGCAGTGAAGAAGGGGGGACAGGGATCCACTTC. This sequence encodes CASSEEGGTGIHF.

This chain links TRBV19 with TRBJ2-1; 12 bases are shared with TRBD2. V was clipped by 4 bases and J by 4 bases; unmatched bases: 8. This CDR3 contains 17 residues. The V gene's germline CDR1 is LNHDA and CDR2 SQIVND (reference sequence). The CDR3 spells CASSSGLAGMFYNEQFF. DNA for the CDR3: TGTGCCAGTAGTAGTGGACTAGCGGGGATGTTTTACAATGAGCAGTTCTTC.

The CDR3 DNA reads as TGTGCCAGCAGCTTGGAACAGGGGCCTCGGATACTGTTTTTT. This translates into CASSLEQGPRILFF. The rearrangement joins TRBV5-6 to TRBJ1-4, with TRBD1 matching over 7 bases. CDR1 and CDR2 from the germline V gene are SGHDT and YYEEEE. The CDR3 sequence is 14 residues long. After removal of 0 bases from V and 13 bases from J, the junction contained 9 bases not matched to a gene.

The chain uses TRBV18 and TRBJ2-2; D perhaps matches TRBD2 (7 bases). Germline assignment: CDR1 KGHSH and CDR2 LQKENI. Trimming shortened V by 0 bases and J by 6 bases, and 20 bases separated the two germline ends. The CDR3 runs to 18 residues. The CDR3 region has the DNA TGTGCCAGCTCACCACCGACGTGGGGGGGCCCAAGGGCCGGGGAGCTGTTTTTT. This encodes CASSPPTWGGPRAGELFF.

The chain is built from TRBV19 and TRBJ1-2, with 10 bases fitting TRBD1. Germline values: CDR1 LNHDA, CDR2 SQIVND (reference sequence). The CDR3 is 15 amino acids. The trim removed 5 bases at V and 2 bases at J, leaving 5 bases unmatched. CDR3 bases: TGTGCCAGTAGTCCACGGGACAGGGGAAACTATGGCTACACCTTC. The encoded protein is CASSPRDRGNYGYTF.

This chain uses TRBV9 with TRBJ1-3; D call uncertain. V was trimmed by 2 bases and J by 4 bases, leaving 10 bases between them. The germline V gene encodes CDR1 SGDLS and CDR2 YYNGEE. The CDR3 covers 14 residues. CDR3 sequence reads: CASSVRSHGNTIYF. The CDR3 DNA reads as TGTGCCAGCAGCGTTCGGAGTCACGGAAACACCATATATTTT.

The rearrangement uses TRBV9 and TRBJ2-1, with no clear D. The V gene's germline CDR1 is SGDLS and CDR2 YYNGEE. Trimming took 3 bases from V and 0 from J, leaving 13 bases between them. This CDR3 has 16 residues. The CDR3, as DNA: TGTGCCAGCAGCGCACAGCTAATAAGCTCCTACAATGAGCAGTTCTTC. It specifies CASSAQLISSYNEQFF.

V gene TRBV7-9 combines with J gene TRBJ2-7; either TRBD1 or TRBD2 may supply D (5 bases each). The V gene lost 7 bases and the J gene lost 5 bases, with 12 bases spanning the gap. Germline-derived CDR1 and CDR2 are SEHNR and FQNEAQ (reference sequence). This CDR3 comprises 12 residues. This CDR3 is CASTRGPNEQYF. The CDR3 DNA reads TGTGCCAGCACCCGGGGACCCAACGAGCAGTACTTC.

This clone was picked up a small number of times. This chain connects TRBV7-9 to TRBJ2-2; possibly TRBD1 for D (6 bases). The CDR3 is 15 residues long. Germline-derived CDR1 and CDR2 are SEHNR and FQNEAQ (reference sequence). V gave up 2 bases and J gave up 0 bases, with 7 bases separating them. CDR3 in amino acids: CASSLRTANTGELFF. CDR3 nucleotides: TGTGCCAGCAGCTTAAGGACAGCGAACACCGGGGAGCTGTTTTTT.

The sample holds one count of this clone. CDR3: CASSARDPGNTIYF. In nucleotides, the CDR3 is TGTGCCAGCAGCGCCAGGGACCCTGGAAACACCATATATTTT. The V and J genes are TRBV9 and TRBJ1-3; a possible D gene is TRBD1 (5 bases). The germline gives CDR1 SGDLS, CDR2 YYNGEE. The CDR3 sequence is 14 residues long. Trimming shortened V by 3 bases and J by 2 bases, and 9 bases separated the two germline ends.

V usage is TRBV30 and J usage is TRBJ2-4; TRBD1 agrees at 8 bases. The junction had 14 bases not matched to a gene; V was cut back by 7 bases and J by 9 bases. The CDR3 spans 14 residues. The V gene's germline CDR1 is GTSNPN and CDR2 SVGIG (reference sequence). DNA for the CDR3: TGTGCCTCGGACAGGGAGCGCCCAGCGGGCATTCAGTACTTC. It codes for CASDRERPAGIQYF. Drawing the rest from reference TRBV30 and TRBJ2-4, the complete variable domain is SQTIHQWPATLVQPVGSPLSLECTVEGTSNPNLYWYRQAAGRGLQLLFYSVGIGQISSEVPQNLSASRPQDRQFILSSKKLLLSDSGFYLCASDRERPAGIQYFGAGTRLSVL.

This chain links TRBV19 with TRBJ1-2; no firm D call. Germline-derived CDR1 and CDR2 are LNHDA and SQIVND (reference sequence). V shed 3 bases and J shed 4 bases, with 15 bases lying between them. This CDR3 is 15 amino acids long. The CDR3 DNA reads as TGTGCCAGTAGTATTACTGGGATCCCACCCTATGGCTACACCTTC. As protein: CASSITGIPPYGYTF.

The rearrangement links TRBV4-1 to TRBJ2-3, with TRBD2 identical over 7 bases. This CDR3 region has 19 residues. Trimming took 0 bases from V and 0 from J; bases not matched to a gene: 12. Germline assignment: CDR1 MGHRA and CDR2 YSYEKL. CDR3 sequence reads: CASSQDPAGTGPSTDTQYF. In DNA form, the CDR3 reads TGCGCCAGCAGCCAAGATCCAGCGGGAACTGGTCCCAGCACAGATACGCAGTATTTT.

The chain links TRBV19 to TRBJ1-5; 7 bases map to TRBD1. V shed 9 bases, J shed 0 bases, and the junction held 11 bases outside the gene matches. The germline gives CDR1 LNHDA, CDR2 SQIVND (reference sequence). The CDR3 runs 16 residues. The CDR3 sequence: CASRPYRQGSNQPQHF. The CDR3 region has the DNA TGTGCCAGCAGACCTTATCGACAGGGTAGCAATCAGCCCCAGCATTTT.

The CDR3 region is CASSEAREQLNTEAFF. In nucleotides, the CDR3 is TGTGCCAGCAGTGAAGCTAGGGAACAGCTGAACACTGAAGCTTTCTTT. The genes are TRBV6-1 and TRBJ1-1, with D uncertain. The germline V gene encodes CDR1 MNHNS and CDR2 SASEGT. This CDR3 region has 16 residues. V was cut by 0 bases and J by 0 bases, with 11 bases left in between.